A selection of T cell receptor beta chains follows, all from one sample in a study of shared clonotypes between healthy human individuals. Measured with immunoSEQ multiplex PCR; TCRdb has only the in-frame clones, and not every one. Of over 850,000 clones in the sample, approximately 80% are singletons; the top ten hold roughly 0.62%. Sequences were obtained from memory CD4+ T cells from PBMCs. The receptor source for this set is a man aged 18 to 35 in good health. Some clones in this sample may be carry-over from other donors' samples. Both conserved end residues are part of each CDR3. A D gene is named only where the DNA matches it firmly. Clone size is stated in some rows and not others, as once, few, many or a class when expanded.

j_call | d_call | clone_size | v_call | cdr3_nt | cdr3_aa
TRBJ1-2 | - | - | TRBV5-4 | TGTGCCAGCAGCTTGTCCACGGCACGACAAGTACGAGGCTACACCTTC | CASSLSTARQVRGYTF
TRBJ2-7 | TRBD1 | few | TRBV2 | TGTGCCAGCAGTTCAGACAGGGGGACCACCTACGAGCAGTACTTC | CASSSDRGTTYEQYF
TRBJ2-7 | TRBD2 | - | TRBV4-2 | TGTGCCAGCGCGAGGGTTTACCGGTTGGGTAGCGGGTTCTACGAGCAGTACTTC | CASARVYRLGSGFYEQYF
TRBJ2-1 | - | - | TRBV7-9 | TGTGCCAGCAGCTTACCCGCCCACAATGAGCAGTTCTTC | CASSLPAHNEQFF
TRBJ2-3 | TRBD2 | - | TRBV30 | TGTGCCTTAGCTGGGACTACCAACACAGATACGCAGTATTTT | CALAGTTNTDTQYF
TRBJ2-6 | - | - | TRBV6-1 | TGTGCCAGCAGTGGAACAGGACAAATCTCTGGGGCCAACGTCCTGACTTTC | CASSGTGQISGANVLTF
TRBJ2-3 | - | - | TRBV4-3 | TGCGCCAGCAGCCAAGGAGGTGGGTCCAGCCTTAGCACAGATACGCAGTATTTT | CASSQGGGSSLSTDTQYF
TRBJ2-1 | TRBD2 | - | TRBV10-3 | TGTGCCATCAGCGTCCTAGCGGGAGGCTACAATGAGCAGTTCTTC | CAISVLAGGYNEQFF
TRBJ1-2 | TRBD1 | - | TRBV28 | TGTGCCAGCAGTTCCCAGGGGCAGGGGGCGTCCGGCTACACCTTC | CASSSQGQGASGYTF
TRBJ2-2 | TRBD1 | - | TRBV5-6 | TGTGCCAGCAGGGCAGGGACAGGGAGGAACACCGGGGAGCTGTTTTTT | CASRAGTGRNTGELFF
TRBJ2-2 | - | - | TRBV28 | TGTGCCAGCACCTCAATAGGGTCAACCGGGGAGCTGTTTTTT | CASTSIGSTGELFF
TRBJ2-1 | - | - | TRBV4-2 | TGTGCCAGCAGCCAAGGACCGGCGGCAGGTGAGCAGTTCTTC | CASSQGPAAGEQFF
TRBJ1-3 | - | once | TRBV5-1 | TGCGCCAGCAGCTTGTCTGTCTCTGGAAACACCATATATTTT | CASSLSVSGNTIYF
TRBJ1-6 | TRBD1 | - | TRBV6-1 | TGTGCCAGCAGTGTCCGGGACAGGGGGCAATCACCCCTCCACTTT | CASSVRDRGQSPLHF
TRBJ1-1 | - | few | TRBV6-1 | TGTGCCAGCAGAAATACAGGGTTCGACACTGAAGCTTTCTTT | CASRNTGFDTEAFF
TRBJ2-7 | TRBD2 | - | TRBV5-6 | TGTGCCAGCAGCTCCAACCTAGCGGGAGGCGAGCAGTACTTC | CASSSNLAGGEQYF
TRBJ1-1 | - | once | TRBV28 | TGTGCCAGCAGCCCCCCAGGGGTCACTGAAGCTTTCTTT | CASSPPGVTEAFF
TRBJ1-5 | - | - | TRBV7-2 | TGTGCCAGCAGCTTTCTTGTGGGTACTTATCAGCCCCAGCATTTT | CASSFLVGTYQPQHF
TRBJ2-7 | TRBD2 | - | TRBV29-1 | TGCAGCGTTGAAAGAGCTAGCGGGGGGTACGAGCAGTACTTC | CSVERASGGYEQYF
TRBJ1-1 | - | - | TRBV7-3 | TGTGCCAGCAGCATGACAGGCTCGGTGAACACTGAAGCTTTCTTT | CASSMTGSVNTEAFF
TRBJ2-2 | - | - | TRBV27 | TGTGCCAGCAGCAAACGACAGGTCGGGGAGCTGTTTTTT | CASSKRQVGELFF
TRBJ2-4 | - | once | TRBV7-8 | TGTGCCAGCAGCCCCTCAGGGTCCAACAAACGGGACATTCAGTACTTC | CASSPSGSNKRDIQYF
TRBJ2-1 | TRBD1 | few | TRBV5-1 | TGCGCCAGCTTTTTGGGACAGGGGGCAGGTGAGCAGTTCTTC | CASFLGQGAGEQFF
TRBJ1-2 | - | once | TRBV10-3 | TGTGCCATCAGGGGAGGGGGGAACTATGGCTACACCTTC | CAIRGGGNYGYTF
TRBJ2-3 | TRBD2 | - | TRBV7-2 | TGTGCCAGCAGCTTCCAGGGACTAGCGGGAGAGGATACGCAGTATTTT | CASSFQGLAGEDTQYF
TRBJ2-3 | - | - | TRBV7-2 | TGTGCCAGCAGCTTATCATCCGTGACAGATACGCAGTATTTT | CASSLSSVTDTQYF
TRBJ1-2 | TRBD1 | - | TRBV27 | TGTGCCAGCAGTTCCCTCCGGGACAGGGGCTATGGCTACACCTTC | CASSSLRDRGYGYTF
TRBJ2-7 | - | - | TRBV7-3 | TGTGCCAGCAGCTTTTCTTCCCAATCCTCCTACGAGCAGTACTTC | CASSFSSQSSYEQYF
TRBJ2-4 | TRBD2 | - | TRBV18 | TGTGCCAGCTCACGCCCGACTAGCGGGAGACTAGCCAAAAACATTCAGTACTTC | CASSRPTSGRLAKNIQYF
TRBJ2-6 | - | - | TRBV19 | TGTGCCAGCCGGGGTAGCGCGGGCTCCAACGTCCTGACTTTC | CASRGSAGSNVLTF
TRBJ1-2 | - | - | TRBV28 | TGTGCCAGTTCTGGACCGACCGCAAACTATGGCTACACCTTC | CASSGPTANYGYTF
TRBJ1-4 | - | - | TRBV5-1 | TGCGCCAGCAGCCCTCCGATGGGCCAGCCTAATGAAAAACTGTTTTTT | CASSPPMGQPNEKLFF
TRBJ2-3 | - | - | TRBV7-2 | TGTGCCAGCAGCCTTGTGGGGAGCACAGATACGCAGTATTTT | CASSLVGSTDTQYF
TRBJ1-2 | TRBD1 | - | TRBV29-1 | TGCAGCGTTGTGTGGCAGGGGGAGTCTGGCTACACCTTC | CSVVWQGESGYTF
TRBJ2-3 | TRBD1 | - | TRBV11-1 | TGTGCCAGCAGCATGCCGGGACAGGGGATAAGTACGCAGTATTTT | CASSMPGQGISTQYF